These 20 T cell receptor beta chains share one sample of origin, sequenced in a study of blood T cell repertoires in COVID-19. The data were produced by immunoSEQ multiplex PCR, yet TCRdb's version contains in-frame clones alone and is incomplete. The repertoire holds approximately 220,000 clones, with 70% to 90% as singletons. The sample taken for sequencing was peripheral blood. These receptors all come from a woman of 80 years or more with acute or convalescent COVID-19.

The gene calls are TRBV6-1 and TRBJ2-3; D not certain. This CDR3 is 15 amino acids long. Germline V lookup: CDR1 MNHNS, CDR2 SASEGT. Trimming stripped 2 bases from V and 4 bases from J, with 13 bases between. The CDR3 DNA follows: TGTGCCAGCAGTGAAATTTTGGTCTCGGCAGATACGCAGTATTTT. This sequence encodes CASSEILVSADTQYF.

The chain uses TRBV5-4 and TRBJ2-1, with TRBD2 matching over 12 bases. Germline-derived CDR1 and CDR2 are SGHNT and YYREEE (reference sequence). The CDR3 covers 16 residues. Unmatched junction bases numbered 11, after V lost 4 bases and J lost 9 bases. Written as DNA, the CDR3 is TGTGCCAGCAGCGCCAGGACTAGCGGGACCGTCAGTGAGCAGTTCTTC. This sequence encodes CASSARTSGTVSEQFF.

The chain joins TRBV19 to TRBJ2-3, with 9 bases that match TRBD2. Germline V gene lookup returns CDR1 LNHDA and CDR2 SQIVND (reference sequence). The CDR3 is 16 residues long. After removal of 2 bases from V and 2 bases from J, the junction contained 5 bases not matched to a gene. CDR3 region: CASSIKLAGLTDTQYF. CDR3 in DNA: TGTGCCAGTAGTATAAAACTAGCGGGCCTCACAGATACGCAGTATTTT.

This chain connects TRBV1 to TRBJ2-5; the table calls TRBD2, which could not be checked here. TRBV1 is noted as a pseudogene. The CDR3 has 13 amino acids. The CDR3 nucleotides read TGCACCAGCAGCCGACTAGCTCAAGAGACCCAGTACTTC. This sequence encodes CTSSRLAQETQYF.

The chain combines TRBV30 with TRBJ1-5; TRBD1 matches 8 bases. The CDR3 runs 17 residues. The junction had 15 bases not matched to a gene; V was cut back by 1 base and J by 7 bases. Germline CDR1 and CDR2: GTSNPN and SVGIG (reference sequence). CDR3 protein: CAWSAHNTGGSRQPQHF. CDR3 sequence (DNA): TGTGCCTGGAGTGCCCACAACACAGGGGGAAGTCGGCAGCCCCAGCATTTT.

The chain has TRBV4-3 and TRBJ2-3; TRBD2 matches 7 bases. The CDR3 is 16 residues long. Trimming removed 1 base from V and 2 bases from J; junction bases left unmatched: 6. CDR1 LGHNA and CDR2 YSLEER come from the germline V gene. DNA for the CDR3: TGCGCCAGCAGCCAAGTTGTAGCGGGTCCCACAGATACGCAGTATTTT. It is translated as CASSQVVAGPTDTQYF.

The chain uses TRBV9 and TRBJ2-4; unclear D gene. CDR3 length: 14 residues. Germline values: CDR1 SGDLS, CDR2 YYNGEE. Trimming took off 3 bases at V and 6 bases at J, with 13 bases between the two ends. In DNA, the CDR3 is TGTGCCAGCAGCGCCCAGGCCCCCGCAAACATTCAGTACTTC. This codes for CASSAQAPANIQYF.

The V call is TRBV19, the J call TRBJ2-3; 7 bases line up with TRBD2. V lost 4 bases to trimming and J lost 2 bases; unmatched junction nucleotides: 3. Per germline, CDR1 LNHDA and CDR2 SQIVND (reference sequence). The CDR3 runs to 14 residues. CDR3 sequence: CASSKGLLTDTQYF. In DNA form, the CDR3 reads TGTGCCAGTAGTAAGGGACTACTCACAGATACGCAGTATTTT.

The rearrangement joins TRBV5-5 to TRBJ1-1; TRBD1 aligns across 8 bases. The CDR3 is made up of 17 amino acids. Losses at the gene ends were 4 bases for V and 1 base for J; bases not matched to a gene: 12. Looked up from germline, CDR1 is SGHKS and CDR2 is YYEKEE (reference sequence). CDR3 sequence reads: CASSPRSPGTGNTEAFF. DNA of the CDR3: TGTGCCAGCAGCCCACGAAGTCCCGGGACAGGGAACACTGAAGCTTTCTTT.

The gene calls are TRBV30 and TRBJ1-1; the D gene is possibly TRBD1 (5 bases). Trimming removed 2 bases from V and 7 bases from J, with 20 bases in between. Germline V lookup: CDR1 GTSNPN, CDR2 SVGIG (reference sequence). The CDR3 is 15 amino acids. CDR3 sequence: CAWSIVRGNEVEAFF. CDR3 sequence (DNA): TGTGCCTGGAGTATCGTAAGGGGAAATGAGGTTGAAGCTTTCTTT.

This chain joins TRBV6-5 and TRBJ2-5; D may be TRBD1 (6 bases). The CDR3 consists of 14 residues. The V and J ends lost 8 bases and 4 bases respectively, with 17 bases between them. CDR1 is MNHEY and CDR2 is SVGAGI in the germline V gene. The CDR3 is CASSTFTGTETQYF. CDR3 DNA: TGTGCCAGCTCTACCTTTACAGGGACAGAGACCCAGTACTTC.

The CDR3 nucleotides are TGCAGCGTTGAGTACAGGGGCGAGACCCAGTACTTC. Protein: CSVEYRGETQYF. This chain joins TRBV29-1 and TRBJ2-5; TRBD1 agrees at 7 bases. This CDR3 spans 12 amino acids. CDR1 and CDR2 from the germline V gene are SQVTM and ANQGSEA. The J segment lost 5 bases and the V segment lost 3 bases, leaving 3 bases of the junction unmatched.

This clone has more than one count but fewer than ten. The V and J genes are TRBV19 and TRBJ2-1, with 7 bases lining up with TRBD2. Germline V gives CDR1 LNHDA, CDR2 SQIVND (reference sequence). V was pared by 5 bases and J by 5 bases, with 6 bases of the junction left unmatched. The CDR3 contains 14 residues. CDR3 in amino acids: CASSWRGRNNEQFF. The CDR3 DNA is TGTGCCAGTAGTTGGCGGGGGAGAAACAATGAGCAGTTCTTC.

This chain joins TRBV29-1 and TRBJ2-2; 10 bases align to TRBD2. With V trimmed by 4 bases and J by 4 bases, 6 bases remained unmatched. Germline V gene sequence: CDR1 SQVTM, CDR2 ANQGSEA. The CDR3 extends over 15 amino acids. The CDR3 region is CSVAGLADVTGELFF. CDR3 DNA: TGCAGCGTTGCTGGACTAGCGGATGTCACCGGGGAGCTGTTTTTT.

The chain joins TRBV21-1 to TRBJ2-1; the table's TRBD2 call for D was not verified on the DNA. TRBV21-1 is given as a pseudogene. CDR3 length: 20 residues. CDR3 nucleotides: TGTGCCAGCAGCAAAAGAGAAGGGGGGGCCACAAAGGGGCTACACAATGAGCAGTTCTTC. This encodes CASSKREGGATKGLHNEQFF.

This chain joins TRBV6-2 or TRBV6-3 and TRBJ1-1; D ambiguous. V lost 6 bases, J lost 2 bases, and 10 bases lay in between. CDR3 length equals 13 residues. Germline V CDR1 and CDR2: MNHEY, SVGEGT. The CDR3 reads CASSQTANTEAFF. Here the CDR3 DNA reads TGTGCCAGCAGCCAAACAGCAAACACTGAAGCTTTCTTT.

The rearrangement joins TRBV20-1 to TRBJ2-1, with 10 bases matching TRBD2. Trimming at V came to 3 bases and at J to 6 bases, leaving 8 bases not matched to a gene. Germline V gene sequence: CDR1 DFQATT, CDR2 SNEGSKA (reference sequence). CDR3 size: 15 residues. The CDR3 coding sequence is TGCAGTGCTAGTGAACGGCTAGCGGGAGTCAATGAGCAGTTCTTC. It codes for CSASERLAGVNEQFF.

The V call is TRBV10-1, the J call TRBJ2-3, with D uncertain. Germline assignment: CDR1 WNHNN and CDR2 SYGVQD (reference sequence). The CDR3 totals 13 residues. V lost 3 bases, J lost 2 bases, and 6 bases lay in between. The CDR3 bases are TGCGCCAGCAGTGAACTTATCACAGATACGCAGTATTTT. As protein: CASSELITDTQYF.

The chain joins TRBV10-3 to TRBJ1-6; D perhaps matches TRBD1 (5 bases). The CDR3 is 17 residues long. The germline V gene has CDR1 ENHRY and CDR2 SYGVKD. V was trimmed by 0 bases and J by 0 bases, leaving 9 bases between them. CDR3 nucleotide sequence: TGTGCCATCAGTGAGTCCGGGGGAAGCTCCTATAATTCACCCCTCCACTTT. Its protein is CAISESGGSSYNSPLHF.

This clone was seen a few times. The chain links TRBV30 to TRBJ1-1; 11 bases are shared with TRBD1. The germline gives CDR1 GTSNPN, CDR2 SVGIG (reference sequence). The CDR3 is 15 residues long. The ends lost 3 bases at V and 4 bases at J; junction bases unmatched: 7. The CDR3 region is CAWSDLGQGATEAFF. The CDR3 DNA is TGTGCCTGGAGCGACCTCGGACAGGGGGCCACTGAAGCTTTCTTT. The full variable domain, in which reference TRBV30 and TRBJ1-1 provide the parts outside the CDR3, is SQTIHQWPATLVQPVGSPLSLECTVEGTSNPNLYWYRQAAGRGLQLLFYSVGIGQISSEVPQNLSASRPQDRQFILSSKKLLLSDSGFYLCAWSDLGQGATEAFFGQGTRLTVV.